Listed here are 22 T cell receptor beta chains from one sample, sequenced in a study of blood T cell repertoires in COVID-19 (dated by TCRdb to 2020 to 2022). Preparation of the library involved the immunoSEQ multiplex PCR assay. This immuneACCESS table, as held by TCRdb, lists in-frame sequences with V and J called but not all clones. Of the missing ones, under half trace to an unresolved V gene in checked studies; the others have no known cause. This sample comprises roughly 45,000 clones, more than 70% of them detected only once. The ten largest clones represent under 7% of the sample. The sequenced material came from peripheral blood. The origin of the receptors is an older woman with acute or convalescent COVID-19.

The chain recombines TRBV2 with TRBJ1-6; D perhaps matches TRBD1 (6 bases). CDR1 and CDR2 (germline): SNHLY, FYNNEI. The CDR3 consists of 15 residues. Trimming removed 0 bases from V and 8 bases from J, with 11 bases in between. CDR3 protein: CASSEALRGYSPLHF. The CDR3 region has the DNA TGTGCCAGCAGTGAAGCGCTCAGGGGATATTCACCCCTCCACTTT.

CDR3 residues: CAWSVGENTEAFF. CDR3 bases: TGTGCCTGGAGTGTGGGAGAGAACACTGAAGCTTTCTTT. The chain joins TRBV30 to TRBJ1-1; D ambiguous. The CDR3 has 13 amino acids. The V end lost 0 bases, the J end lost 1 base, and 6 bases lay between the germline ends. Looked up from germline, CDR1 is GTSNPN and CDR2 is SVGIG (reference sequence). Together with reference TRBV30 and TRBJ1-1, the CDR3 gives the full variable domain: SQTIHQWPATLVQPVGSPLSLECTVEGTSNPNLYWYRQAAGRGLQLLFYSVGIGQISSEVPQNLSASRPQDRQFILSSKKLLLSDSGFYLCAWSVGENTEAFFGQGTRLTVV.

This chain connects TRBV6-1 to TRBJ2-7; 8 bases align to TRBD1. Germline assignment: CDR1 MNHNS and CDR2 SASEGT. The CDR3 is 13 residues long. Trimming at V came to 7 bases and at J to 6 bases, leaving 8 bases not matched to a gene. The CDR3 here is CASTQGQGGEQYF. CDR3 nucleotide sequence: TGTGCCAGCACCCAAGGACAGGGTGGCGAGCAGTACTTC.

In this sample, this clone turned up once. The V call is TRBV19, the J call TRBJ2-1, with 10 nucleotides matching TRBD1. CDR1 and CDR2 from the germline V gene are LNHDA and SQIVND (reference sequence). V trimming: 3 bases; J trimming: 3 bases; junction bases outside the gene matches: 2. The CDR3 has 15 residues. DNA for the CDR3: TGTGCCAGTAGTATGGACAGGGGGTTCTACAATGAGCAGTTCTTC. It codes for CASSMDRGFYNEQFF.

In DNA form, the CDR3 reads TGTGCCAGCAGCCGCAGTGGCGGACAGGGTGGCACTGAAGCTTTCTTT. It specifies CASSRSGGQGGTEAFF. V is TRBV7-9 and J is TRBJ1-1; 8 positions agree with TRBD1. This CDR3 region has 16 residues. V shed 5 bases, J shed 4 bases, and the junction held 12 bases outside the gene matches. The germline CDR1 and CDR2 sequences are SEHNR and FQNEAQ (reference sequence). Full variable domain (rest looked up from reference TRBV7-9 and TRBJ1-1): DTGVSQNPRHKITKRGQNVTFRCDPISEHNRLYWYRQTLGQGPEFLTYFQNEAQLEKSRLLSDRFSAERPKGSFSTLEIQRTEQGDSAMYLCASSRSGGQGGTEAFFGQGTRLTVV.

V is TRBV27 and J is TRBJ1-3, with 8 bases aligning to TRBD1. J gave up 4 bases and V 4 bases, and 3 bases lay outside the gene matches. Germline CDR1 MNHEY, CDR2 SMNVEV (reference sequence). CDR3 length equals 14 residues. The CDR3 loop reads CASSSRGLGNTIYF. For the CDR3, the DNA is TGTGCCAGCAGTTCCAGGGGGCTCGGAAACACCATATATTTT.

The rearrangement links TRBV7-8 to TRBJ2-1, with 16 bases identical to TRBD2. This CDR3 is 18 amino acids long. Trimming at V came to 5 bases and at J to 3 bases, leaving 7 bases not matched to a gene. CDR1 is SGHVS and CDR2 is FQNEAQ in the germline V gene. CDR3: CASSPGLAGGSLYNEQFF. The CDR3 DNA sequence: TGTGCCAGCAGCCCGGGACTAGCGGGAGGGTCTCTCTACAATGAGCAGTTCTTC.

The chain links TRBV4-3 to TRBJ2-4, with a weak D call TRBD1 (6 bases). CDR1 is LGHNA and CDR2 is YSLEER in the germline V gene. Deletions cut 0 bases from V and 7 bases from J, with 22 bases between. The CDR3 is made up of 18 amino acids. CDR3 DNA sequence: TGCGCCAGCAGCCAAGATGTAGGGGGATGGGAAAGGTGGAACATTCAGTACTTC. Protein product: CASSQDVGGWERWNIQYF.

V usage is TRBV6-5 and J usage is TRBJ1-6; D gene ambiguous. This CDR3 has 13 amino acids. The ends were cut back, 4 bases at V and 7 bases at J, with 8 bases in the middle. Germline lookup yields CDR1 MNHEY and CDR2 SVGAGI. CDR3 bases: TGTGCCAGCAGTTGGGCAAGCAATTCACCCCTCCACTTT. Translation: CASSWASNSPLHF.

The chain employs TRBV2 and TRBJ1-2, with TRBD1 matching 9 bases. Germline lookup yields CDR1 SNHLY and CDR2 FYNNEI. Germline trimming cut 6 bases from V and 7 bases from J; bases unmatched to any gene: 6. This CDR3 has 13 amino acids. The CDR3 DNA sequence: TGTGCCAGCAGCGTCAGGGACAGGGTTGGCTACACCTTC. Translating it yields CASSVRDRVGYTF.

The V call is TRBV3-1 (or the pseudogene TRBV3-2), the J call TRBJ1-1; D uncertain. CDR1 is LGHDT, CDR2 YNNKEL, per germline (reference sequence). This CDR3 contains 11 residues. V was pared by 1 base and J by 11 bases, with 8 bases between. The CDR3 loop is CASSQVGVAFF. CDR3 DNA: TGTGCCAGCAGCCAAGTGGGCGTCGCTTTCTTT.

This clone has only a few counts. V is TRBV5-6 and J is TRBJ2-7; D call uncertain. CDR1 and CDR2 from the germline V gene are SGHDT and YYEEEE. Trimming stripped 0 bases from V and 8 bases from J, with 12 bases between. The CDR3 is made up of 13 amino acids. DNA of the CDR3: TGTGCCAGCAGCTTGGAACCTTCAGGAAAGCAGTACTTC. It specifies CASSLEPSGKQYF.

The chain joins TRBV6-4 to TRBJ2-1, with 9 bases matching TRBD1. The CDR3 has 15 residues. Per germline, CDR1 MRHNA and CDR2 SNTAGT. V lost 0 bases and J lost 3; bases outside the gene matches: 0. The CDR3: CASSDSTGGYNEQFF. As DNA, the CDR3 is TGTGCCAGCAGTGACTCGACAGGGGGCTACAATGAGCAGTTCTTC.

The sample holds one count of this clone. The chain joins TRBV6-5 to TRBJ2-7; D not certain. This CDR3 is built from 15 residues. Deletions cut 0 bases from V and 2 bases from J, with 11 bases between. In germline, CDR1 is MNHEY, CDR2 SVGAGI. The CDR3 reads CASSYSTARPYEQYF. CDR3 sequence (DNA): TGTGCCAGCAGTTACTCGACGGCCAGGCCCTACGAGCAGTACTTC.

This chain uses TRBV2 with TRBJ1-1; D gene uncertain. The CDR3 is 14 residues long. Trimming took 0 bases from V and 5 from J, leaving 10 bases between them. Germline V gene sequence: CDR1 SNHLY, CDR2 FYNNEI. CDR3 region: CASSEARASTEAFF. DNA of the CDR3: TGTGCCAGCAGTGAAGCGCGAGCTTCAACTGAAGCTTTCTTT.

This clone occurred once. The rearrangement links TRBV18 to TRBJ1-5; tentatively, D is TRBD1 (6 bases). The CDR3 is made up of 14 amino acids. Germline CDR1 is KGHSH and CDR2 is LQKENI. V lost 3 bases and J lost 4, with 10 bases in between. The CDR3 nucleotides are TGTGCCAGCTCACCTTTGGGGGCAAATCAGCCCCAGCATTTT. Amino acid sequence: CASSPLGANQPQHF. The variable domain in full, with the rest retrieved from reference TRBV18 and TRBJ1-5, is NAGVMQNPRHLVRRRGQEARLRCSPMKGHSHVYWYRQLPEEGLKFMVYLQKENIIDESGMPKERFSAEFPKEGPSILRIQQVVRGDSAAYFCASSPLGANQPQHFGDGTRLSIL.

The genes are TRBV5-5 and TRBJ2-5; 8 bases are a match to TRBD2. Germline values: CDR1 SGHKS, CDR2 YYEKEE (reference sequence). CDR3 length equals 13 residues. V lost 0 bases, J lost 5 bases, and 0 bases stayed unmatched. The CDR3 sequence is CASSLGGRETQYF. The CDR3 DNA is TGTGCCAGCAGCTTGGGCGGGAGGGAGACCCAGTACTTC.

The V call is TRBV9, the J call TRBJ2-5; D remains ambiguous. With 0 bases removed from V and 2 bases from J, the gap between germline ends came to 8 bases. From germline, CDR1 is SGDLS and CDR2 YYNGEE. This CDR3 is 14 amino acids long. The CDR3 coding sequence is TGTGCCAGCAGCGTAGGTGGTACTCAAGAGACCCAGTACTTC. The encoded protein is CASSVGGTQETQYF.

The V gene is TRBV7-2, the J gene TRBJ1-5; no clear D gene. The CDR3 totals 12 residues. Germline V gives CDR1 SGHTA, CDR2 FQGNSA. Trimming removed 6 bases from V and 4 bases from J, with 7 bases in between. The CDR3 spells CASRMTNQPQHF. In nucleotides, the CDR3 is TGTGCCAGCAGGATGACAAATCAGCCCCAGCATTTT.

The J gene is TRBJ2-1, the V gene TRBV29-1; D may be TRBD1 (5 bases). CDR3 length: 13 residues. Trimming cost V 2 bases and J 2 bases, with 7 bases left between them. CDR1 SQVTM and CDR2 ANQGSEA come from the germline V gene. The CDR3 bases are TGCAGCGTTGAACAGGGAACCTACAATGAGCAGTTCTTC. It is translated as CSVEQGTYNEQFF.

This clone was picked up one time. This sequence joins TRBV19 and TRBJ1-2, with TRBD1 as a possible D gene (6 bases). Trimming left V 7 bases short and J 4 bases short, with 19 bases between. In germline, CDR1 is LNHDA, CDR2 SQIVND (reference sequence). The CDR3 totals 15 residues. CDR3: CASKNRRDTIYGYTF. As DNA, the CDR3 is TGTGCCAGTAAGAATCGCCGGGACACAATCTATGGCTACACCTTC. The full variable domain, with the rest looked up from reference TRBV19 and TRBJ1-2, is DGGITQSPKYLFRKEGQNVTLSCEQNLNHDAMYWYRQDPGQGLRLIYYSQIVNDFQKGDIAEGYSVSREKKESFPLTVTSAQKNPTAFYLCASKNRRDTIYGYTFGSGTRLTVV.

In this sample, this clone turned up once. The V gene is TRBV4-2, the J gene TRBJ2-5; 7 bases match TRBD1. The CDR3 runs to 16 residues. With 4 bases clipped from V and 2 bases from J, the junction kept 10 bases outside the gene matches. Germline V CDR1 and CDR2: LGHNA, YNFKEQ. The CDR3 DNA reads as TGTGCCAGCAGCCCTCAAAGGGGACAGCCTCAAGAGACCCAGTACTTC. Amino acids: CASSPQRGQPQETQYF.